The T cell receptor (beta chain) under discussion was sequenced for a study of cytomegalovirus exposure and HLA in healthy donors. Study observations and caveats: Confirmation in vitro established that a few CMV-associated chains were specific for CMV antigens. A later analysis showed HLA-associated TCR beta chains outstripping equally common others in clonal expansion. The investigators catalogued 164 TCR beta chains as cytomegalovirus-associated.

Amplification used 60 Vbeta primers and 13 Jbeta primers. Sequencing used immunoSEQ multiplex PCR; TCRdb keeps in-frame clones, though not all of them. The table records 90,000 to 110,000 clones, just under 70% of them present only once. V was shortened by 0 bases and J by 5 bases, with 22 bases between the two germline ends. The length of the CDR3 is 18 residues. The germline V gene encodes CDR1 LGHNA and CDR2 YSLEER. A note on this clone: What it binds is unknown.

The rearrangement uses TRBV4-3 and TRBJ1-1; possible D gene TRBD1, 6 bases. Sample: PBMCs. The sequence was obtained from a woman in her sixties or seventies in good health and CMV-seropositive. The CDR3 DNA follows: TGCGCCAGCAGCCAAGATAGGGGGATGTTGGGACATGGGACTGAAGCTTTCTTT. The encoded protein is CASSQDRGMLGHGTEAFF.